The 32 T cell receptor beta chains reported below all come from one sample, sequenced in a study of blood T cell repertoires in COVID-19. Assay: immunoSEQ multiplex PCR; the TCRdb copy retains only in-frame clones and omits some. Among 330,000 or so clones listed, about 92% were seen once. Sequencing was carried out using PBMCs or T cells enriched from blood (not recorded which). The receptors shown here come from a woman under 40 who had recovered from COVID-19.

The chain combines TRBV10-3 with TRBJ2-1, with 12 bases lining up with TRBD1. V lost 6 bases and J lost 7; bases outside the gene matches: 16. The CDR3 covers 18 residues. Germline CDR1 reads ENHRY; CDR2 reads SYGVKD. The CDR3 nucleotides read TGTGCCATCAGGGGACAGGGGGCCTTGGTAGCGGGATCTAATGAGCAGTTCTTC. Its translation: CAIRGQGALVAGSNEQFF.

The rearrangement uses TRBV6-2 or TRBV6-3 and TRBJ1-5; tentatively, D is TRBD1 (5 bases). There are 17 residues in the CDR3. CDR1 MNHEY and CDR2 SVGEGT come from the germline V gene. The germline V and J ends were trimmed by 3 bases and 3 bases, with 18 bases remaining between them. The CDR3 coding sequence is TGTGCCAGCAGTTATTTGGGACTCCCGGGGTTCAATCAGCCCCAGCATTTT. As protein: CASSYLGLPGFNQPQHF.

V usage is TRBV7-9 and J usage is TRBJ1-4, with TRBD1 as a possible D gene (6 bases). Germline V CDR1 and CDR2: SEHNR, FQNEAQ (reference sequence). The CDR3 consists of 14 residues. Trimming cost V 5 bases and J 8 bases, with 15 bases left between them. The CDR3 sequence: CASSPQGQPEKLFF. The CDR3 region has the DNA TGTGCCAGCAGCCCGCAGGGGCAGCCCGAAAAACTGTTTTTT. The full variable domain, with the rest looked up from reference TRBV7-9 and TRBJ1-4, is DTGVSQNPRHKITKRGQNVTFRCDPISEHNRLYWYRQTLGQGPEFLTYFQNEAQLEKSRLLSDRFSAERPKGSFSTLEIQRTEQGDSAMYLCASSPQGQPEKLFFGSGTQLSVL.

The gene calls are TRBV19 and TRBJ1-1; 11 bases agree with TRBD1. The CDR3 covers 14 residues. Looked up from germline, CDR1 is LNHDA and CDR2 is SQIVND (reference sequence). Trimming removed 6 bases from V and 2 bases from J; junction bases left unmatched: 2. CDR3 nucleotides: TGTGCCAGTAGGGACAGGGGGCCCAACACTGAAGCTTTCTTT. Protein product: CASRDRGPNTEAFF.

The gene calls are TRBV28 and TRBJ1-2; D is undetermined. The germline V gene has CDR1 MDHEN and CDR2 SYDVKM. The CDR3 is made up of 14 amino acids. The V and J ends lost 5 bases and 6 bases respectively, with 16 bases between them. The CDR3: CASSRHQAIHGYTF. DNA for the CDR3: TGTGCCAGCAGTAGACACCAGGCCATCCATGGCTACACCTTC.

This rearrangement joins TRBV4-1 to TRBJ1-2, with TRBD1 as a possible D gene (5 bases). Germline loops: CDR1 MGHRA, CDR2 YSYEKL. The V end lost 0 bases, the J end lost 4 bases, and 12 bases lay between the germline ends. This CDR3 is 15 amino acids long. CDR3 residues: CASSQDPAGGYGYTF. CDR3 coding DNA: TGCGCCAGCAGCCAAGACCCGGCGGGGGGCTATGGCTACACCTTC.

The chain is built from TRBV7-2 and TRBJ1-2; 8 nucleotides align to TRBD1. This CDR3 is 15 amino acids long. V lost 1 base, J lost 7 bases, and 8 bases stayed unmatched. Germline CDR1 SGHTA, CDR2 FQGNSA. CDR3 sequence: CASSLVGQASSGYTF. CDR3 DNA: TGTGCCAGCAGCTTAGTGGGACAGGCCTCGAGTGGCTACACCTTC.

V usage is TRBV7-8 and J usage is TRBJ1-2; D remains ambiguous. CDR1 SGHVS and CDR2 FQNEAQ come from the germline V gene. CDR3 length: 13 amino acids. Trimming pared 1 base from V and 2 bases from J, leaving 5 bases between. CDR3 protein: CASSLGANYGYTF. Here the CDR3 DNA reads TGTGCCAGCAGCTTAGGGGCCAACTATGGCTACACCTTC.

DNA of the CDR3: TGTGCCATCAGTGAGTCTTCACTCTCGGGGAATGAGCAGTTCTTC. Amino acids: CAISESSLSGNEQFF. The rearrangement joins TRBV10-3 to TRBJ2-1, with a possible D match to TRBD2 (5 bases). V was clipped by 0 bases and J by 7 bases, with 13 bases between them. CDR3 length: 15 amino acids. Germline V CDR1 and CDR2: ENHRY, SYGVKD.

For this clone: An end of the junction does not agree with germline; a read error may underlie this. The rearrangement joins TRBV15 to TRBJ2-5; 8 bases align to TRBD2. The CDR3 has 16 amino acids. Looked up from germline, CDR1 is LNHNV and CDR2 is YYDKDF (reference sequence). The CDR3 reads CATRREDSGSRETQYF. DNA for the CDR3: TGTGCCACCAGGAGAGAGGACAGCGGGAGTCGGGAGACCCAGTACTTC.

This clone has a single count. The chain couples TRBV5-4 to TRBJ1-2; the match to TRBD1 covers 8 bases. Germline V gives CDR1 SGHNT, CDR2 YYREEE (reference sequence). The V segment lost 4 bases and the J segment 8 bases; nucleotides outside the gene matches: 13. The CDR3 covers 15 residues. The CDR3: CASSLQYRGVGGYTF. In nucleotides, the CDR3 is TGTGCCAGCAGCCTGCAATACAGGGGGGTTGGAGGCTACACCTTC.

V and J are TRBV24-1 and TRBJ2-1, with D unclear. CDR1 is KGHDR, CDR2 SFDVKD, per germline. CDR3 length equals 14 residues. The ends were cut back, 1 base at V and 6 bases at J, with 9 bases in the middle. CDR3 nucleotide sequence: TGTGCCACCAGTGATTTTGGGCTCCTCAATGAGCAGTTCTTC. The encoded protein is CATSDFGLLNEQFF.

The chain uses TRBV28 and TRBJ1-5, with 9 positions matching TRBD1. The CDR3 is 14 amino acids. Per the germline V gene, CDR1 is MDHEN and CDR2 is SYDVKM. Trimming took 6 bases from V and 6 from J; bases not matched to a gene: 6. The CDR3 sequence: CASSSGQGSQPQHF. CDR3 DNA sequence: TGTGCCAGCAGCTCGGGACAGGGAAGTCAGCCCCAGCATTTT. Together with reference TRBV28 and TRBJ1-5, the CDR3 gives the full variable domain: DVKVTQSSRYLVKRTGEKVFLECVQDMDHENMFWYRQDPGLGLRLIYFSYDVKMKEKGDIPEGYSVSREKKERFSLILESASTNQTSMYLCASSSGQGSQPQHFGDGTRLSIL.

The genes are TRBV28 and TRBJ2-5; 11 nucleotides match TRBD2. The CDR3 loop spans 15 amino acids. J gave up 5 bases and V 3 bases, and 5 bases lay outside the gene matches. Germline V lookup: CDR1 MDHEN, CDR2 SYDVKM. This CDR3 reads CASSFSGRAGETQYF. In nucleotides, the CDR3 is TGTGCCAGCAGTTTTAGCGGGAGGGCCGGGGAGACCCAGTACTTC.

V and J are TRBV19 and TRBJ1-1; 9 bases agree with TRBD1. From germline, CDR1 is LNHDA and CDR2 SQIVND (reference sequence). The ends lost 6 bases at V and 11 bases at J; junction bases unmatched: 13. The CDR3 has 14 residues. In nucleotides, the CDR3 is TGTGCCAGTAGCTCACAGGGGGCCCCATTTCGGGCTTTCTTT. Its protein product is CASSSQGAPFRAFF.

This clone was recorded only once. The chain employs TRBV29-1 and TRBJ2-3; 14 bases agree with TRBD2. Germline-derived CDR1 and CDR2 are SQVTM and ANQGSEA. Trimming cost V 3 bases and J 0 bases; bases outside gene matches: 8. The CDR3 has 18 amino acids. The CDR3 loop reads CSVEGGTSGGASTDTQYF. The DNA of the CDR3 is TGCAGCGTTGAGGGAGGGACTAGCGGGGGAGCTAGCACAGATACGCAGTATTTT.

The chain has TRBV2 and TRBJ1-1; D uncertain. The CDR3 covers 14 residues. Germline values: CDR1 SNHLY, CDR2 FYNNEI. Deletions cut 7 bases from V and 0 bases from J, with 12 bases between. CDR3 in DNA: TGTGCCAGCACCGTAGAGGGTCTGAACACTGAAGCTTTCTTT. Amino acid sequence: CASTVEGLNTEAFF.

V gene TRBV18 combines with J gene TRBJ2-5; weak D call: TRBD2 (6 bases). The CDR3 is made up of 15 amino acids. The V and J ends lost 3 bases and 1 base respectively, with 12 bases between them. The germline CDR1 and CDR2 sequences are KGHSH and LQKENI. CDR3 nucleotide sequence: TGTGCCAGCTCACCTCGGAGGGGCGGCCAAGAGACCCAGTACTTC. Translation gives CASSPRRGGQETQYF.

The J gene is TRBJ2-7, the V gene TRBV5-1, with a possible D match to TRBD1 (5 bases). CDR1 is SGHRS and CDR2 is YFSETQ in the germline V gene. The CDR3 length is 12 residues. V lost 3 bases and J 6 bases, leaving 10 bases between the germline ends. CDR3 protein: CASSSGISEQYF. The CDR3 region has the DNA TGCGCCAGCAGCTCAGGGATTAGCGAGCAGTACTTC.

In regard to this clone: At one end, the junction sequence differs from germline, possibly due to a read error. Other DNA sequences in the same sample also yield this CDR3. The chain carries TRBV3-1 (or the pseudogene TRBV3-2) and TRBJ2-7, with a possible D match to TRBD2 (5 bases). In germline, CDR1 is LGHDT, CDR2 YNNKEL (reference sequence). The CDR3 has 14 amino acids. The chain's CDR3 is CASSQREGPYEQYF. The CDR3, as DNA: TGTGCCAGTAGCCAACGGGAAGGCCCCTACGAGCAGTACTTC.

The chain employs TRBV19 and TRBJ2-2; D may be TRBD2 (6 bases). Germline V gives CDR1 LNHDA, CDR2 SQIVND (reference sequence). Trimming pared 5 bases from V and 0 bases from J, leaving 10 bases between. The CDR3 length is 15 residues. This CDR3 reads CASSVGTANTGELFF. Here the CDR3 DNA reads TGTGCCAGTAGTGTAGGGACTGCGAACACCGGGGAGCTGTTTTTT.

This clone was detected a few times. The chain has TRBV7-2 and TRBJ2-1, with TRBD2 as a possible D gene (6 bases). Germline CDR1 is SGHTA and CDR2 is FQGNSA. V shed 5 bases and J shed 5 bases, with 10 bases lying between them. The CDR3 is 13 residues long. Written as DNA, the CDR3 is TGTGCCAGCAGCCGCCGACTAGACAATGAGCAGTTCTTC. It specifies CASSRRLDNEQFF. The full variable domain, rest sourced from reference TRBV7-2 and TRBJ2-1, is GAGVSQSPSNKVTEKGKDVELRCDPISGHTALYWYRQSLGQGLEFLIYFQGNSAPDKSGLPSDRFSAERTGGSVSTLTIQRTQQEDSAVYLCASSRRLDNEQFFGPGTRLTVL.

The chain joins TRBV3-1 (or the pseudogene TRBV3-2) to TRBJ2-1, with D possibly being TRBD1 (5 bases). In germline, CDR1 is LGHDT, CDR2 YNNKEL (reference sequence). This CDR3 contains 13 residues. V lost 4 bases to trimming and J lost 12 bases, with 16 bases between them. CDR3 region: CASSRAGSDGQFF. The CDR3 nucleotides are TGTGCCAGCAGCCGCGCAGGGTCAGATGGGCAGTTCTTC.

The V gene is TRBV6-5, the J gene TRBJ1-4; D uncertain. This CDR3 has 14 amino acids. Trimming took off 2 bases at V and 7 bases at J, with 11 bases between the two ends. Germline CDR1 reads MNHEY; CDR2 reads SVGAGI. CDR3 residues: CASSYRDAGEKLFF. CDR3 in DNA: TGTGCCAGCAGTTACCGGGATGCGGGTGAAAAACTGTTTTTT.

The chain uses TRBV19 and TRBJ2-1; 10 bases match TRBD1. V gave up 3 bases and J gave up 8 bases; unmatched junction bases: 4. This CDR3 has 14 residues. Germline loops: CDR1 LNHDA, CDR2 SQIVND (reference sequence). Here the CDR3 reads CASSMRQGADEQFF. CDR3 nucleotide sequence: TGTGCCAGTAGTATGCGACAGGGGGCGGATGAGCAGTTCTTC.

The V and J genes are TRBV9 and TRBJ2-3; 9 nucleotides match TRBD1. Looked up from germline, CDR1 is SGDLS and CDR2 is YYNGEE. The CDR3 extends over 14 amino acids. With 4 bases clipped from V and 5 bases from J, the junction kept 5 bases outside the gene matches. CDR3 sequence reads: CASSPRQGEDTQYF. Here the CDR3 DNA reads TGTGCCAGCAGCCCCAGACAGGGGGAAGATACGCAGTATTTT.

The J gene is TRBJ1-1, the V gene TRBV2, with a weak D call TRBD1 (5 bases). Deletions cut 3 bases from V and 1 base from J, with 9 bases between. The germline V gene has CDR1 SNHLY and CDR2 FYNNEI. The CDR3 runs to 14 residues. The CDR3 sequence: CASSERRGNTEAFF. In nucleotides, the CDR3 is TGTGCCAGCAGTGAGAGGAGGGGGAACACTGAAGCTTTCTTT.

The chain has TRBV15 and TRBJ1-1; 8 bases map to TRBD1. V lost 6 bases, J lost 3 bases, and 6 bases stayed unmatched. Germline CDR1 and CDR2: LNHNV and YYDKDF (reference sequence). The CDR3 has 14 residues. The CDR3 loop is CATRLDRGDTEAFF. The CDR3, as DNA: TGTGCCACCAGGCTTGACAGGGGTGACACTGAAGCTTTCTTT.

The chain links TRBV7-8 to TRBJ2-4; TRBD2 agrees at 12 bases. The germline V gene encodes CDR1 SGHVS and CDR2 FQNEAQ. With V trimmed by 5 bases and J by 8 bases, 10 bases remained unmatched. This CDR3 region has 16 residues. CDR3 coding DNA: TGTGCCAGCAGCCCGAGACTAGCGGGGGCCGGGGACATTCAGTACTTC. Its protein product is CASSPRLAGAGDIQYF.

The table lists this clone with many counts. CDR3 DNA: TGTGCCAGTAGTACTGTGCGGGGGTACTACGAGCAGTACTTC. Encoded protein: CASSTVRGYYEQYF. This chain uses TRBV19 with TRBJ2-7; 7 bases agree with TRBD2. The CDR3 is 14 amino acids. J gave up 3 bases and V 4 bases, and 6 bases lay outside the gene matches. Germline CDR1 LNHDA, CDR2 SQIVND (reference sequence).

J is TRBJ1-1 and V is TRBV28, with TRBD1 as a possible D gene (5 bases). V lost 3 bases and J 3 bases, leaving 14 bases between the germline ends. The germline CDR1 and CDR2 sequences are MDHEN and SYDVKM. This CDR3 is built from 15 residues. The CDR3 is CASSFPPGGDTEAFF. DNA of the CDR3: TGTGCCAGCAGTTTCCCCCCGGGGGGAGACACTGAAGCTTTCTTT.

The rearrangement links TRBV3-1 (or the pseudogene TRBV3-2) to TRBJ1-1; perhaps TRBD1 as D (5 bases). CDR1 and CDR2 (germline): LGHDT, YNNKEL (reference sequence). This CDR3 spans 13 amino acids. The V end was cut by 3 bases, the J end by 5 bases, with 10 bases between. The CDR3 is CASSQGGWTEAFF. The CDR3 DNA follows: TGTGCCAGCAGCCAGGGGGGGTGGACTGAAGCTTTCTTT.